The 24 T cell receptor beta chains reported below all come from one sample, sequenced in a study of early T cells in non-severe SARS-CoV-2 infection. MiXCR, run by TCRdb on the 5' RACE reads, gives a single entry per CDR3 protein. This sample has more than 65,000 distinct CDR3 sequences, with 3.5% to 6% found just once. This specimen was whole blood, taken at baseline. These receptors were collected from an adult who was a healthcare worker with PCR-confirmed SARS-CoV-2 infection or an uninfected control (not recorded which). The donor label of this sample is uncertain.

This clonotype has more than one count but fewer than ten. This sequence joins TRBV28 and TRBJ1-4, with D perhaps matching TRBD1 (5 bases). Germline V gives CDR1 MDHEN, CDR2 SYDVKM. The V and J ends lost 7 bases and 5 bases respectively, with 11 bases between them. The CDR3 sequence is 13 residues long. The CDR3 protein is CASTRAGNEKLFF. CDR3 nucleotides: TGTGCCAGCACCCGGGCAGGGAATGAAAAACTGTTTTTT.

This clonotype was seen only a few times. This chain joins TRBV6-2 or TRBV6-3 and TRBJ2-7; 8 bases fit TRBD1. The CDR3 loop spans 15 amino acids. V gave up 8 bases and J gave up 2 bases; unmatched junction bases: 11. Germline V lookup: CDR1 MNHEY, CDR2 SVGEGT. CDR3 nucleotides: TGTGCCAGCGGACTCACAGGGGGTGGTACCTACGAGCAGTACTTC. This codes for CASGLTGGGTYEQYF.

This clonotype was counted only a few times. The CDR3 is CASSTGAAEAFF. Written as DNA, the CDR3 is TGTGCCAGCTCTACAGGGGCTGCTGAAGCTTTCTTT. The chain combines TRBV18 with TRBJ1-1, with TRBD1 matching 7 bases. The V segment lost 6 bases and the J segment 6 bases; nucleotides outside the gene matches: 4. CDR1 and CDR2 from the germline V gene are KGHSH and LQKENI. The CDR3 has 12 amino acids.

The table lists this clonotype with many counts. The rearrangement links TRBV7-9 to TRBJ1-1; D uncertain. CDR1 and CDR2 from the germline V gene are SEHNR and FQNEAQ (reference sequence). There are 14 residues in the CDR3. V lost 4 bases, J lost 7 bases, and 16 bases lay in between. In DNA, the CDR3 is TGTGCCAGCAGCTCCCAGGCGGGTCTCCTTGAAGCTTTCTTT. It encodes CASSSQAGLLEAFF.

This clonotype was seen many times. Germline and junction disagree at one end, which may indicate a read error. The genes are TRBV20-1 and TRBJ1-2; D remains unclear. CDR1 is DFQATT, CDR2 SNEGSKA, per germline (reference sequence). The CDR3 runs 10 residues. CDR3 sequence (DNA): TGCAGTGCGAGAGGATATGGCTACACCTTC. Translated, it gives CSARGYGYTF.

This clonotype was recorded at least ten times. It is unclear where the CDR3 begins or ends on the DNA, so no DNA is shown, and the CDR3 is as TCRdb lists it. The V and J genes are TRBV12-3 or TRBV12-4 and TRBJ2-6; TRBD1, the table's D call, lacks a check against the DNA. The CDR3 has 17 residues if both end residues are counted. The CDR3 loop reads CASILGTGVSGANVLTF.

This clonotype was counted ten times or more. The chain recombines TRBV12-3 or TRBV12-4 with TRBJ1-6, with D possibly TRBD1 on 5 matching bases. V lost 2 bases and J 10 bases, leaving 15 bases between the germline ends. This CDR3 comprises 15 residues. The CDR3 here is CASSLTAGRHSPLHF. CDR3 coding DNA: TGTGCCAGCAGTTTAACGGCAGGGAGACACTCACCCCTCCACTTT.

This chain connects TRBV12-3 or TRBV12-4 to TRBJ1-5; D possibly corresponds to TRBD1 (5 bases). Trimming cost V 5 bases and J 5 bases, with 13 bases left between them. The CDR3 totals 14 residues. CDR3 DNA sequence: TGTGCCAGCAGTCCGTGGGACGGTTATCAGCCCCAGCATTTT. It yields the protein CASSPWDGYQPQHF.

The chain uses TRBV7-2 and TRBJ2-7; no clear D gene. The CDR3 runs 14 residues. Trimming removed 1 base from V and 0 bases from J, with 7 bases in between. Germline CDR1 SGHTA, CDR2 FQGNSA. The CDR3 bases are TGTGCCAGCAGCTTAGAACAAGACTCCTACGAGCAGTACTTC. This gives the protein CASSLEQDSYEQYF.

This clonotype was picked up a small number of times. The rearrangement links TRBV29-1 to TRBJ2-7; maybe TRBD2 (6 bases). Germline CDR1 SQVTM, CDR2 ANQGSEA. Trimming shortened V by 6 bases and J by 6 bases, and 24 bases separated the two germline ends. The CDR3 has 15 amino acids. The CDR3 coding sequence is TGCAGCGTCCCCGACGCGGGACTCCATAAGGGCGAGCAGTACTTC. Its protein product is CSVPDAGLHKGEQYF.

This clonotype was detected only a few times. V and J are TRBV9 and TRBJ2-5; D is perhaps TRBD1 or TRBD2 (5 bases each). Germline V gives CDR1 SGDLS, CDR2 YYNGEE. The CDR3 has 15 residues. The V end was cut by 0 bases, the J end by 7 bases, with 16 bases between. The CDR3 DNA follows: TGTGCCAGCAGCGTAGTAGGCGGGCCCCAGGGGACCCAGTACTTC. Translated: CASSVVGGPQGTQYF.

A word on this clonotype: One junction end does not reproduce the germline sequence, and a read error may be involved. The chain is built from TRBV5-1 and TRBJ1-1; no definite D call. Germline V lookup: CDR1 SGHRS, CDR2 YFSETQ. The CDR3 extends over 12 amino acids. CDR3 residues: CVSSTGPSEAFF. CDR3 nucleotides: TGCGTCAGCAGCACCGGGCCCTCTGAAGCTTTCTTT. The full variable domain, completed using reference TRBV5-1 and TRBJ1-1, is KAGVTQTPRYLIKTRGQQVTLSCSPISGHRSVSWYQQTPGQGLQFLFEYFSETQRNKGNFPGRFSGRQFSNSRSEMNVSTLELGDSALYLCVSSTGPSEAFFGQGTRLTVV.

This clonotype was recorded many times. V gene TRBV4-3 combines with J gene TRBJ1-1; TRBD1 matches at 10 bases. This CDR3 spans 17 amino acids. The trim removed 5 bases at V and 1 base at J, leaving 10 bases unmatched. Per the germline V gene, CDR1 is LGHNA and CDR2 is YSLEER. The CDR3 bases are TGCGCCAGCAGCAATGCCGGGACAGGGGCCTGGAACACTGAAGCTTTCTTT. This encodes CASSNAGTGAWNTEAFF.

In its sample, this clonotype was seen a few times. The CDR3 DNA reads TGTGCCAGCAGGGGACAGGGGTATCAGCCCCAGCATTTT. Residues: CASRGQGYQPQHF. The J gene is TRBJ1-5, the V gene TRBV2; TRBD1 agrees at 10 bases. Germline trimming cut 6 bases from V and 5 bases from J; bases unmatched to any gene: 1. The CDR3 sequence is 13 residues long. Germline V gene data show CDR1 as SNHLY and CDR2 as FYNNEI.

This clonotype was recorded at least ten times. J is TRBJ2-3 and V is TRBV29-1; 10 bases are shared with TRBD2. The germline CDR1 and CDR2 sequences are SQVTM and ANQGSEA. The CDR3 covers 14 residues. The V gene end was trimmed by 4 bases and the J gene end by 5 bases; junction bases not matched to a gene: 6. The CDR3: CSVALAGALDTQYF. CDR3 DNA: TGCAGCGTTGCCCTAGCGGGGGCTCTAGATACGCAGTATTTT.

This clonotype showed up many times. This rearrangement joins TRBV6-5 to TRBJ1-1, with D possibly matching TRBD1 (5 bases). The CDR3 has 14 amino acids. From germline, CDR1 is MNHEY and CDR2 SVGAGI. The V and J ends lost 3 bases and 4 bases respectively, with 12 bases between them. Here the CDR3 DNA reads TGTGCCAGCAGTTATAGGGGAACGGGCACTGAAGCTTTCTTT. Translating gives CASSYRGTGTEAFF.

This clonotype was detected ten times or more. The chain is built from TRBV14 and TRBJ2-7; 8 positions agree with TRBD2. Per the germline V gene, CDR1 is SGHDN and CDR2 is FVKESK. J gave up 2 bases and V 5 bases, and 2 bases lay outside the gene matches. The CDR3 sequence is 13 residues long. CDR3 amino acids: CASSVGGAYEQYF. In DNA, the CDR3 is TGTGCCAGCAGCGTCGGGGGGGCCTACGAGCAGTACTTC.

CDR3 sequence reads: CASMAGDNSPLHF. The CDR3 coding sequence is TGTGCCAGCATGGCCGGTGATAATTCACCCCTCCACTTT. V and J are TRBV12-3 or TRBV12-4 and TRBJ1-6; D uncertain. Deletions cut 7 bases from V and 5 bases from J, with 9 bases between. The CDR3 loop spans 13 amino acids.

The CDR3 DNA follows: TGTGCCACCACCGGGGGGACTTGGAACACTGAAGCTTTCTTT. Encoded protein: CATTGGTWNTEAFF. The chain uses TRBV15 and TRBJ1-1; tentative D call: TRBD1 (5 bases). Germline assignment: CDR1 LNHNV and CDR2 YYDKDF (reference sequence). Trimming removed 7 bases at V and 1 base at J, with 13 bases between. CDR3 size: 14 residues. The full variable domain, completed using reference TRBV15 and TRBJ1-1, is DAMVIQNPRYQVTQFGKPVTLSCSQTLNHNVMYWYQQKSSQAPKLLFHYYDKDFNNEADTPDNFQSRRPNTSFCFLDIRSPGLGDTAMYLCATTGGTWNTEAFFGQGTRLTVV.

About this clonotype: A much larger clone differs by one base, so this may be a read error. The chain links TRBV5-1 to TRBJ2-3; TRBD1 matches 8 bases. The CDR3 is 16 residues long. Germline V gene lookup returns CDR1 SGHRS and CDR2 YFSETQ. The DNA for the CDR3 is TGCACCAGCAGCTTGGGACAGGCCACGAGCACAGATACGCAGTATTTT. Its protein product is CTSSLGQATSTDTQYF.

V and J are TRBV15 and TRBJ2-3, with 9 bases identical to TRBD1. The CDR3 has 18 amino acids. The trim removed 4 bases at V and 2 bases at J, leaving 13 bases unmatched. The germline CDR1 and CDR2 sequences are LNHNV and YYDKDF (reference sequence). The CDR3 nucleotides read TGTGCCACCAGCAAGGGCCTTGTGGGACAGGGTCACACAGATACGCAGTATTTT. Its translation is CATSKGLVGQGHTDTQYF.

This clonotype was seen only a few times. CDR3 in amino acids: CASSWASTADEQFF. The CDR3 bases are TGTGCCAGCAGCTGGGCATCGACCGCCGATGAGCAGTTCTTC. The genes are TRBV7-6 and TRBJ2-1; no firm D call. CDR1 is SGHVS, CDR2 FNYEAQ, per germline. The CDR3 loop spans 14 amino acids. Trimming shortened V by 4 bases and J by 8 bases, and 15 bases separated the two germline ends.

This clonotype has only a few counts. The chain's CDR3 is CSARDPRGINTEAFF. CDR3 nucleotides: TGCAGTGCTAGAGATCCGAGGGGCATCAACACTGAAGCTTTCTTT. This chain uses TRBV20-1 with TRBJ1-1, with D perhaps matching TRBD1 (5 bases). This CDR3 has 15 residues. V lost 0 bases to trimming and J lost 2 bases, with 13 bases between them. Per germline, CDR1 DFQATT and CDR2 SNEGSKA (reference sequence).

This clonotype was seen more than once but under ten times. V usage is TRBV20-1 and J usage is TRBJ1-1; 10 bases map to TRBD1. There are 14 residues in the CDR3. The V segment lost 2 bases and the J segment 4 bases; nucleotides outside the gene matches: 4. Germline values: CDR1 DFQATT, CDR2 SNEGSKA (reference sequence). The CDR3 coding sequence is TGCAGTGCTAGACCCTGGACAGGGGGCACTGAAGCTTTCTTT. This translates into CSARPWTGGTEAFF.